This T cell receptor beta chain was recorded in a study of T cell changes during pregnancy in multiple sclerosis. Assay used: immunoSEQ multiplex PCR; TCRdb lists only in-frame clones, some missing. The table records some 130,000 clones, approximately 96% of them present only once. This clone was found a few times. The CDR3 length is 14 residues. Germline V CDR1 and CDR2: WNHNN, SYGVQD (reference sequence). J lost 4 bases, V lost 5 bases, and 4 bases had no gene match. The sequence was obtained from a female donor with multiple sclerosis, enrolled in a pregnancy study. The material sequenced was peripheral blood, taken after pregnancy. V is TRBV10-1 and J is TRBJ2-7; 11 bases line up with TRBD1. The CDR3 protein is CASSSGTGGYEQYF. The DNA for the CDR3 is TGCGCCAGCAGTTCCGGGACAGGGGGGTACGAGCAGTACTTC.